The TCR beta chain under discussion was sequenced for a study of blood T cell repertoires in COVID-19 (TCRdb year 2020). About the investigation overall: Samples covering the acute and convalescent phases of COVID-19 were provided by collaborators in the United States, Italy and Spain. The prospective study material was composed of cDNA or gDNA derived from T cells, B-cell-depleted T cells, or PBMCs. Subjects who had been exposed to COVID-19, were actively infected with it, or had recovered from it provided the deeply sampled blood TCRbeta repertoires that made up the dataset. The repertoires were made available in a free public database intended to serve as a resource for research on the immune response to SARS-CoV-2. The samples were drawn from the first 160 participants of the ongoing ImmuneRACE study and from roughly 1,300 subjects provided by 6 global collaborators. A de-identified subject ID, COVID-19 status, age in years and sex were almost always included in the sample metadata. Where HLA class I and class II types were available, the types were taken from metadata supplied by the sample provider, not from assay-based typing.

At one collaborating source in Seattle, patients were enrolled during active infection and were followed longitudinally through the course of disease. Collaborating institutions collected whole blood in K2EDTA tubes following their own protocols. For TCRbeta analysis, collaborators shipped samples as frozen whole blood, isolated PBMCs, or DNA extracted from either of those sample types. The immunoSEQ Assay, a bias-controlled multiplex PCR, was used to amplify TCRbeta CDR3 regions from genomic DNA. On the authors' methods: Within the assay, amplification of reference gene primers was used to estimate how many nucleated cells each sample contained. To quantify the absolute abundance of each unique TCRbeta CDR3 rearrangement, sequence reads were collapsed and filtered. For each sample, productive Simpson clonality was calculated as the square root of Simpson's diversity index across productive rearrangements. TCRdb limited this immuneACCESS table to in-frame rearrangements with V and J called. A share of clones is missing; checked studies link under half to unresolved V genes, and the rest is unexplained. The D gene and trimming were derived from the DNA, and the V and J assignments and clone size from that table. This sample is represented by approximately 210,000 clones; 85% to 90% of them were singletons. Around a tenth of the sample belongs to the ten largest clones.

The investigation overall reported the following: How much clinical and demographic metadata was included differed by source and by participant, and the metadata was provided uncurated.

A remark on this clone: Its recognized antigen is unknown. Base qualities are not provided; no much larger clone lies one nucleotide away.

The receptor's source is a middle-aged man with COVID-19, enrolled during active disease. The source material was peripheral blood.

The CDR3 is CASSLGTGDQPQHF. The nucleotides read TGTGCCAGCAGCTTGGGGACAGGGGATCAGCCCCAGCATTTT. This receptor chain uses TRBV5-4 and TRBJ1-5; 9 central nucleotides agree with TRBD1. The CDR3, from cysteine to phenylalanine, totals 14 residues. The sequence is cut down to CDR3 DNA, 42 bases in frame from base 1. CDR1 and CDR2, looked up from the germline V gene (reference sequence), are SGHNT and YYREEE. The junction shows trimming of 0 bases on V and 5 bases on J, and the gene matches do not reach 0 bases of it.